This TCR beta chain was retrieved from a study of Graves' ophthalmopathy and Graves' hyperthyroidism (dated by TCRdb to the late 2010s). About the investigation overall: Peripheral blood was collected at initial diagnosis, prior to any treatment. In a handful of hyperthyroidism patients, the T-cell repertoire of thyroid tissue was compared with the T-cell repertoire of blood. The independent validation cohort included about 19 hyperthyroidism patients plus 17 patients who later progressed from hyperthyroidism to ophthalmopathy. Following sample collection, hyperthyroidism patients were given methimazole at a starting dose of 30 mg daily, and ophthalmopathy patients were given high-dose intravenous methylprednisolone. In total, 135 blood samples were TCR-sequenced: under 45 ophthalmopathy, 80 or so hyperthyroidism and some 17 hyperthyroidism-to-ophthalmopathy patients. The study used signatures of the TCR beta repertoire to tell Graves' ophthalmopathy apart from Graves' hyperthyroidism and to predict which patients would progress to ophthalmopathy. The roughly 99 discovery patients were divided at random into training and test sets in a 7:3 ratio. A discovery set of 100 patients (43 ophthalmopathy, just over 55 stable hyperthyroidism) was enrolled to explore V-J signatures distinguishing ophthalmopathy from hyperthyroidism. Study-wide conclusions, independent of this receptor: Most expanded thyroid clonotypes with frequency above 0.001 were also detected in blood, suggesting blood repertoires may reflect the thyroid immune response. No statistical method was used to set the sample size in advance, and the investigators knew which group each participant was assigned to. In validation, the model predicted ophthalmopathy progression with 55% to 71% sensitivity and approximately 75% specificity; eleven to twelve predicted patients were CT-confirmed with GO in a median of approximately 6.5 months. The 13-signature model separated ophthalmopathy from stable hyperthyroidism with about 86% sensitivity and less than 83% specificity in cross-validation, and 80%/75% in the test set.

From the cysteine through the phenylalanine, the CDR3 covers 14 amino acids. Solely the CDR3 DNA is kept, with 42 bases framed from the first base. V sheds 3 bases and J sheds 5 bases, leaving 11 bases between their ends. Reading the germline V gene (reference sequence) gives CDR1 GTSNPN and CDR2 SVGIG. Stable hyperthyroidism was defined as no progression to ophthalmopathy within 18 months of follow-up. The hyperthyroidism patients were 18 to 65 years old and newly diagnosed, with a disease duration of less than 2 months. Patients with other autoimmune diseases, uncontrolled infections, pregnancy or lactation were excluded. Clinical symptoms, serum thyroxine, TRAb, thyroid ultrasound and orbital computed tomography formed the basis of the diagnosis. Using Ficoll-Paque density gradient centrifugation, PBMCs were isolated from 9.5 to 10 ml of fresh peripheral blood. Total RNA was extracted with Trizol reagent and quality-checked on an Agilent 2100 Bioanalyzer.

Regarding this clonotype: No cognate antigen has been identified for it. One base away there is no much larger clone; base qualities are not given.

TCR beta CDR3 regions were amplified from RNA transcripts for repertoire sequencing. The first round was an RT-PCR using HTBI primers with the Qiagen OneStep RT-PCR kit, and this first round was followed by a second-round multiplex PCR, then size selection and purification. Libraries were sequenced paired-end with 100 bp reads on an Illumina HiSeq2000. As for the original processing: SOAPnuke was used to process the reads, throwing out any read that had adapters, had uncalled bases, had a mean Phred below 15, or lacked an exact constant-primer or identifier match. COPE v1.2.5 was used to merge high-quality paired reads. Unique nucleotide sequences were defined as clonotypes and aligned to IMGT TRB V, D and J references using MiTCR v1.1. The analysis was limited to V-J combinations with a frequency above 0.0001, which together covered roughly 99% of repertoires. For each V-J combination, a TCR clonal expansion and chaos score was defined as the ratio of F50 clonal expansion to chaos observed in the TCRdist matrix. Features were reduced by Welch's t-statistics and random forest to over 10 V-J combinations, which fed a naive Bayes classifier. Thyroid-blood repertoire similarity was quantified with the Morisita-Horn index. Through fastp at Q25 and MiXCR, TCRdb rebuilt clones from the public reads, retaining in-frame beta chains. Rows merge per CDR3 protein into single entries with the most common DNA and genes. Clone size and V and J calls follow TCRdb, not the original study. The sample table shows 620,000 or so distinct CDR3 sequences, and about a fifth are seen once. The ten largest clones take up around 6.9% of the sample.

The sequence derives from a woman aged 18 to 35 with stable Graves' hyperthyroidism. Some clones in this sample may be carry-over from other donors' samples. Donor details come from another sample of the same person, matched by shared clones. The chain employs TRBV30 and TRBJ1-6, with a weak D call of TRBD1 (6 bases match). Sample: peripheral blood. The nucleotide sequence is TGTGCCTGGAGGAGGGGGACGGATAATTCACCCCTCCACTTT. It specifies CAWRRGTDNSPLHF.